Below are 7 T cell receptor beta chains sequenced from a single sample in a study of response to subunit inactivated influenza vaccine. Via MiXCR, TCRdb re-called the RT-PCR reads, giving one row per CDR3 protein. The repertoire holds roughly 570,000 distinct CDR3 sequences, with 10% to 15% as singletons. The specimen comprised PBMCs from blood, sampled more than 35 days after vaccination. The receptors derive from a man in his fifties who received an inactivated influenza vaccine.

In its sample, this clonotype was seen a few times. The CDR3, as DNA: TGTGCCAGCAGTTACTCGAGGAGGGGCGCCCCTTCCTACGAGCAGTACTTC. Protein product: CASSYSRRGAPSYEQYF. V and J are TRBV6-2 or TRBV6-3 and TRBJ2-7; weak D call: TRBD2 (6 bases). The CDR3 contains 17 residues. The germline CDR1 and CDR2 sequences are MNHEY and SVGEGT. The V end was cut by 0 bases, the J end by 1 base, with 16 bases between.

This clonotype came up a few times. The V call is TRBV6-5, the J call TRBJ2-1; D not resolved. V lost 0 bases to trimming and J lost 9 bases, with 6 bases between them. Germline V CDR1 and CDR2: MNHEY, SVGAGI. CDR3 size: 12 residues. The CDR3 nucleotides read TGTGCCAGCAGTTACTCGTTAACTGAGCAGTTCTTC. Protein product: CASSYSLTEQFF.

This sequence joins TRBV2 and TRBJ1-4; D is possibly TRBD1 (6 bases). The CDR3 has 14 residues. Germline CDR1 SNHLY, CDR2 FYNNEI. V lost 5 bases, J lost 1 base, and 8 bases lay in between. CDR3 region: CASSWGRTNEKLFF. The CDR3, as DNA: TGTGCCAGCAGTTGGGGGCGAACTAATGAAAAACTGTTTTTT.

V gene TRBV7-3 combines with J gene TRBJ2-3; perhaps TRBD2 as D (7 bases). The CDR3 has 15 residues. Germline loops: CDR1 SGHTA, CDR2 FQGTGA. Trimming cost V 3 bases and J 2 bases, with 12 bases left between them. This CDR3 reads CASSFVAGATDTQYF. As DNA, the CDR3 is TGTGCCAGCAGCTTCGTGGCGGGGGCCACAGATACGCAGTATTTT.

This clonotype was seen at least ten times. The V and J genes are TRBV5-1 and TRBJ2-7; tentatively, D is TRBD1 (6 bases). Germline loops: CDR1 SGHRS, CDR2 YFSETQ. This CDR3 has 15 residues. The V end was cut by 1 base, the J end by 5 bases, with 16 bases between. Here the CDR3 DNA reads TGCGCCAGCAGCTTGTGGGACACACGGGTCGACGAGCAGTACTTC. Its translation: CASSLWDTRVDEQYF.

This clonotype is termed medium-sized. This chain uses TRBV29-1 with TRBJ2-5; 7 positions match TRBD1. Per the germline V gene, CDR1 is SQVTM and CDR2 is ANQGSEA. V trimming: 6 bases; J trimming: 4 bases; junction bases outside the gene matches: 5. There are 12 residues in the CDR3. The chain's CDR3 is CSVGTAGETQYF. CDR3 sequence (DNA): TGCAGCGTAGGGACAGCCGGAGAGACCCAGTACTTC.

The V gene is TRBV14, the J gene TRBJ2-3, with 8 bases fitting TRBD2. The V and J ends lost 4 bases and 6 bases, in that order; junction bases with no gene match: 9. CDR3 length equals 15 residues. CDR1 is SGHDN, CDR2 FVKESK, per germline. The DNA of the CDR3 is TGTGCCAGCAGCCTCTCGGGGGGGAGGCTGGATACGCAGTATTTT. It translates to CASSLSGGRLDTQYF.